Listed here are 5 T cell receptor beta chains from one sample, sequenced in a study of OX40 agonist ivuxolimab in advanced cancers. Repertoires were generated with immunoSEQ multiplex PCR, while TCRdb's copy carries only in-frame clones and drops some. The data hold approximately 23,000 clones, with roughly 84% observed a single time. The sequenced sample was CD4+ or CD8+ T cells sorted from blood, obtained in a trial of the OX40 agonist ivuxolimab. The receptor source for this set is an adult with an advanced solid tumor such as melanoma, head and neck, liver or kidney cancer.

The V call is TRBV6-5, the J call TRBJ2-5, with 9 bases matching TRBD1. With the DNA end fitting TRBJ2-7 better, the J assignment may be wrong. This CDR3 has 14 residues. CDR1 and CDR2 (germline): MNHEY, SVGAGI. The CDR3 sequence is CASSLTGGAYEQYF. CDR3 nucleotides: TGTGCCAGCAGTTTGACAGGGGGAGCCTACGAGCAGTACTTC.

The chain links TRBV7-3 to TRBJ2-7; D is unresolved. Looked up from germline, CDR1 is SGHTA and CDR2 is FQGTGA. V dropped 5 bases and J dropped 1 base, with 21 bases sitting between them. This CDR3 has 17 residues. The CDR3 DNA reads TGTGCCAGCAGCCCCCCACCTTGTCGACACCCTTCCTACGAGCAGTACTTC. It encodes CASSPPPCRHPSYEQYF.

V usage is TRBV7-6 and J usage is TRBJ2-3; 14 nucleotides align to TRBD2. The CDR3 runs to 16 residues. Germline assignment: CDR1 SGHVS and CDR2 FNYEAQ. Germline trimming cut 4 bases from V and 5 bases from J; bases unmatched to any gene: 5. Written as DNA, the CDR3 is TGTGCCAGCAGCTCCGGACTAGCGGGGGGTGGAGATACGCAGTATTTT. This translates into CASSSGLAGGGDTQYF.

DNA of the CDR3: TGTGCCAGCAGTTACTCGTACGGGAATGAGCAGTTCTTC. Its protein is CASSYSYGNEQFF. V usage is TRBV6-6 and J usage is TRBJ2-1; D remains unclear. Germline V gene lookup returns CDR1 MNHNY and CDR2 SVGAGI (reference sequence). The CDR3 sequence is 13 residues long. The V gene lost 0 bases and the J gene lost 7 bases, with 7 bases spanning the gap.

This chain joins TRBV6-5 and TRBJ2-5; D may be TRBD1 (6 bases). CDR3 length equals 15 residues. The germline V gene encodes CDR1 MNHEY and CDR2 SVGAGI. The ends were cut back, 5 bases at V and 4 bases at J, with 17 bases in the middle. CDR3 region: CASSALQGMGETQYF. Written as DNA, the CDR3 is TGTGCCAGCAGTGCCCTGCAGGGGATGGGAGAGACCCAGTACTTC.